This T cell receptor beta chain was sequenced in a study of cytomegalovirus exposure and HLA in healthy donors. Study observations and caveats: V- and J-gene trimming of TCR beta was linked (in a later analysis) to a missense DCLRE1C variant. In a later analysis, specific HLA alleles were associated with over 15,000 TCR beta sequences at a 0.05 false discovery rate. The authors judged a highly shared variant cluster likely a sequencing artifact.

Use of 60 Vbeta and 13 Jbeta primers characterized the PCR. This table comes from immunoSEQ multiplex PCR, and its TCRdb copy is limited to in-frame clones, with some not included. The sample shows roughly 140,000 clones, around 65% of them seen only once. Germline V gene lookup returns CDR1 KGHSH and CDR2 LQKENI. The CDR3 is 14 residues long. The V end lost 0 bases, the J end lost 2 bases, and 6 bases lay between the germline ends. About this clone itself: The antigen is undetermined.

The chain links TRBV18 to TRBJ2-3; D remains ambiguous. The material sequenced was PBMCs. This receptor was taken from a woman in her twenties or thirties in good health and CMV-seropositive. The CDR3 region is CASSPPSTTDTQYF. The CDR3, as DNA: TGTGCCAGCTCACCACCGAGCACCACAGATACGCAGTATTTT.